The present TCR beta chain was sequenced within a study of cytomegalovirus exposure and HLA in healthy donors. As to this clone: Relative to the germline gene, one junction end is altered; a read error may explain this.

Primers for the PCR totalled 60 Vbeta and 13 Jbeta. Generated by immunoSEQ multiplex PCR, the TCRdb table keeps only in-frame clones and is missing some. This sample has 150,000 or so clones, with approximately 80% found just once. Germline lookup yields CDR1 MNHEY and CDR2 SMNVEV (reference sequence). CDR3 size: 20 residues. The sequenced sample consisted of PBMCs. The receptor's source is a female donor in good health and CMV-seronegative. The chain is built from TRBV27 and TRBJ2-4; tentative D call: TRBD2 (5 bases). CDR3 residues: CASSFHKVRRWVLAKNSQYF. CDR3 coding DNA: TGTGCCAGCAGTTTCCACAAAGTTCGTAGGTGGGTTCTAGCCAAAAACAGTCAGTACTTC.